Each of the 27 T cell receptor beta chains below was sequenced from the same sample in a study of T cell repertoires in cytomegalovirus infection. TCRdb re-called the reads with MiXCR, one entry per CDR3 protein. The data contain approximately 500,000 distinct CDR3 sequences, about 11% of them singletons. What was sequenced was PBMCs. The receptors stem from a human donor in good health (CMV status not recorded). Some clones in this sample may be carry-over from other donors' samples.

This clonotype was seen many times. V is TRBV7-2 and J is TRBJ2-7; 7 bases are shared with TRBD1. J was trimmed by 0 bases and V by 7 bases; bases with no gene match: 3. Germline lookup yields CDR1 SGHTA and CDR2 FQGNSA. The CDR3 loop spans 13 amino acids. This CDR3 is CASTPGGSYEQYF. The DNA for the CDR3 is TGTGCCAGCACCCCAGGGGGCTCCTACGAGCAGTACTTC.

The CDR3, as DNA: TGCAGTGCTAGAGCAAGGGGAATCAGCAATCAGCCCCAGCATTTT. It encodes CSARARGISNQPQHF. The V call is TRBV20-1, the J call TRBJ1-5; D may be TRBD1 (5 bases). Germline V gene data show CDR1 as DFQATT and CDR2 as SNEGSKA (reference sequence). The CDR3 sequence is 15 residues long. V shed 1 base and J shed 1 base, with 11 bases lying between them.

This clonotype was counted many times. The chain recombines TRBV5-6 with TRBJ2-2; D is perhaps TRBD2 (5 bases). The CDR3 spans 15 residues. V was trimmed by 0 bases and J by 4 bases, leaving 10 bases between them. In germline, CDR1 is SGHDT, CDR2 YYEEEE. The CDR3: CASSLEPGFTGELFF. The CDR3 bases are TGTGCCAGCAGCTTGGAGCCGGGGTTCACCGGGGAGCTGTTTTTT. Variable domain in full (rest from reference TRBV5-6 and TRBJ2-2): DAGVTQSPTHLIKTRGQQVTLRCSPKSGHDTVSWYQQALGQGPQFIFQYYEEEERQRGNFPDRFSGHQFPNYSSELNVNALLLGDSALYLCASSLEPGFTGELFFGEGSRLTVL.

CDR3 DNA: TGTGCCATCAGTGAGTCGAAAGGGACTAGCTATGATGAGCAGTTCTTC. Its translation is CAISESKGTSYDEQFF. The chain is built from TRBV10-3 and TRBJ2-1, with 9 bases fitting TRBD2. CDR1 and CDR2 (germline): ENHRY, SYGVKD. Trimming cost V 0 bases and J 8 bases; bases outside gene matches: 8. The CDR3 is made up of 16 amino acids.

This clonotype was seen at least ten times. The chain has TRBV7-2 and TRBJ2-5; 7 positions match TRBD1. V shed 2 bases and J 0 bases; nucleotides not matched to a gene: 15. The germline V gene encodes CDR1 SGHTA and CDR2 FQGNSA. CDR3 length: 19 amino acids. This CDR3 is CASSLKGSTGEVYQETQYF. The DNA for the CDR3 is TGTGCCAGCAGCTTAAAGGGGTCAACAGGGGAAGTGTACCAAGAGACCCAGTACTTC.

This clonotype was found a few times. This rearrangement joins TRBV12-3 or TRBV12-4 to TRBJ2-2; weak D call: TRBD1 (5 bases). Trimming shortened V by 4 bases and J by 8 bases, and 14 bases separated the two germline ends. The CDR3 is made up of 14 amino acids. The CDR3, as DNA: TGTGCCAGCAGTTCTGACAGTCGTCCGGGGGAGCTGTTTTTT. It translates to CASSSDSRPGELFF.

This clonotype has ten or more counts. J is TRBJ2-5 and V is TRBV11-2; D is unresolved. CDR1 is SGHAT and CDR2 is FQNNGV in the germline V gene. This CDR3 has 14 amino acids. Between the trimmed V and J ends, which lost 0 bases and 4 bases, there was a span of 9 bases. CDR3 loop: CASSLESSGETQYF. CDR3 in DNA: TGTGCCAGCAGCTTAGAATCCTCCGGAGAGACCCAGTACTTC.

The rearrangement links TRBV7-4 to TRBJ2-7, with a possible D match to TRBD2 (6 bases). The V and J ends lost 4 bases and 3 bases respectively, with 13 bases between them. In germline, CDR1 is SGHVT, CDR2 SQSDAQ. This CDR3 spans 14 amino acids. The CDR3 nucleotides are TGTGCCAGCAGCTACGGCGGGGAGGTCTACGAGCAGTACTTC. Residues: CASSYGGEVYEQYF.

This clonotype was counted many times. V is TRBV3-1 and J is TRBJ1-1, with D possibly matching TRBD1 (5 bases). The ends were cut back, 4 bases at V and 14 bases at J, with 23 bases in the middle. This CDR3 is built from 14 residues. Germline assignment: CDR1 LGHDT and CDR2 YNNKEL (reference sequence). The CDR3 nucleotides are TGTGCCAGCAGCCTAGCGGAGGGAACAGGTCCTTCGTTCTTT. Amino acids: CASSLAEGTGPSFF.

This clonotype appeared once. V usage is TRBV5-1 and J usage is TRBJ2-5; D might be TRBD2 (5 bases). The germline V and J ends were trimmed by 0 bases and 6 bases, with 12 bases remaining between them. The V gene's germline CDR1 is SGHRS and CDR2 YFSETQ. This CDR3 region has 14 residues. The CDR3 bases are TGCGCCAGCAGCTTGGAGAGGCTAGCTCAGACCCAGTACTTC. Its translation is CASSLERLAQTQYF.

This clonotype was counted ten times or more. The chain has TRBV6-1 and TRBJ2-5; 12 bases map to TRBD2. The CDR3 loop spans 16 amino acids. Germline CDR1 reads MNHNS; CDR2 reads SASEGT. Trimming removed 5 bases from V and 5 bases from J; junction bases left unmatched: 9. As DNA, the CDR3 is TGTGCCAGCAGTCCTAGCGGGGGGGCTGTCGGTGAGACCCAGTACTTC. Its protein is CASSPSGGAVGETQYF.

This clonotype was counted ten times or more. CDR3 protein: CASSVSGRGDIQYF. The CDR3 nucleotides read TGTGCCAGCAGCGTTTCCGGGAGAGGGGACATTCAGTACTTC. The genes are TRBV9 and TRBJ2-4, with TRBD2 as a possible D gene (6 bases). Germline assignment: CDR1 SGDLS and CDR2 YYNGEE. The CDR3 runs 14 residues. Between the trimmed V and J ends, which lost 2 bases and 8 bases, there was a span of 14 bases.

This clonotype showed up just a few times. This chain connects TRBV6-5 to TRBJ1-4; D gene ambiguous. This CDR3 comprises 13 residues. V was trimmed by 2 bases and J by 4 bases, leaving 5 bases between them. Germline-derived CDR1 and CDR2 are MNHEY and SVGAGI. CDR3 amino acids: CASSYGHNEKLFF. CDR3 DNA: TGTGCCAGCAGTTACGGTCATAATGAAAAACTGTTTTTT.

This clonotype was seen repeatedly, ten times or more. The rearrangement joins TRBV5-6 to TRBJ1-1; D call uncertain. V lost 0 bases to trimming and J lost 4 bases, with 7 bases between them. CDR1 SGHDT and CDR2 YYEEEE come from the germline V gene. The CDR3 sequence is 13 residues long. CDR3 DNA: TGTGCCAGCAGCTTGGAACAGACCACTGAAGCTTTCTTT. Translation gives CASSLEQTTEAFF. The full variable domain, in which reference TRBV5-6 and TRBJ1-1 provide the parts outside the CDR3, is DAGVTQSPTHLIKTRGQQVTLRCSPKSGHDTVSWYQQALGQGPQFIFQYYEEEERQRGNFPDRFSGHQFPNYSSELNVNALLLGDSALYLCASSLEQTTEAFFGQGTRLTVV.

This clonotype showed up many times. The V call is TRBV20-1, the J call TRBJ2-1; 8 nucleotides align to TRBD2. This CDR3 contains 16 residues. Germline-derived CDR1 and CDR2 are DFQATT and SNEGSKA (reference sequence). V shed 4 bases and J 0 bases; nucleotides not matched to a gene: 8. CDR3 nucleotides: TGCAGTGCTAAACTAGCGGTCCTCATCTCCTACAATGAGCAGTTCTTC. Protein: CSAKLAVLISYNEQFF.

CDR3 in amino acids: CSVWARYEQYF. DNA of the CDR3: TGCAGCGTATGGGCGAGATACGAGCAGTACTTC. The gene calls are TRBV29-1 and TRBJ2-7; no clear D gene. CDR3 length: 11 residues. The ends were cut back, 6 bases at V and 4 bases at J, with 10 bases in the middle. CDR1 and CDR2 from the germline V gene are SQVTM and ANQGSEA.

The chain links TRBV7-8 to TRBJ2-2; D is unresolved. CDR3 size: 10 residues. Germline CDR1 and CDR2: SGHVS and FQNEAQ. The V and J ends lost 11 bases and 3 bases respectively, with 4 bases between them. The CDR3 protein is CAVYTGELFF. Here the CDR3 DNA reads TGTGCCGTTTACACCGGGGAGCTGTTTTTT.

The chain has TRBV29-1 and TRBJ2-3, with unresolved D. This CDR3 spans 13 amino acids. Trimming shortened V by 7 bases and J by 0 bases, and 11 bases separated the two germline ends. CDR1 and CDR2 from the germline V gene are SQVTM and ANQGSEA. The DNA of the CDR3 is TGCAGCGCCTCCCCCGACAGCACAGATACGCAGTATTTT. Protein: CSASPDSTDTQYF.

This clonotype was seen at least ten times. The chain links TRBV7-3 to TRBJ2-5; D remains unclear. V lost 0 bases and J lost 4, with 6 bases in between. This CDR3 has 13 residues. CDR1 and CDR2 from the germline V gene are SGHTA and FQGTGA. This chain's CDR3 is CASSLTAPETQYF. CDR3 bases: TGTGCCAGCAGCTTAACAGCTCCAGAGACCCAGTACTTC.

V and J are TRBV19 and TRBJ1-2; D uncertain. This CDR3 spans 16 amino acids. V was trimmed by 4 bases and J by 6 bases, leaving 21 bases between them. CDR1 and CDR2 from the germline V gene are LNHDA and SQIVND (reference sequence). CDR3 protein: CASSTTLPPNADGYTF. The CDR3 DNA sequence: TGTGCCAGTAGTACGACATTGCCACCGAACGCTGATGGCTACACCTTC.

The chain couples TRBV28 to TRBJ1-5, with D unclear. The CDR3 sequence is 16 residues long. V lost 1 base and J lost 0, with 10 bases in between. CDR1 is MDHEN, CDR2 SYDVKM, per germline. The CDR3 DNA is TGTGCCAGCAGTTTATTGGGAAGTTATAGCAATCAGCCCCAGCATTTT. Amino acids: CASSLLGSYSNQPQHF.

This clonotype has more than one count but fewer than ten. The rearrangement uses TRBV4-2 and TRBJ2-1; 10 bases match TRBD2. V dropped 1 base and J dropped 5; count of bases not matched to a gene: 8. Germline values: CDR1 LGHNA, CDR2 YNFKEQ. The CDR3 length is 17 residues. The CDR3 is CASSQVGWTSGNNEQFF. The CDR3 DNA sequence: TGTGCCAGCAGCCAAGTCGGGTGGACTAGCGGAAACAATGAGCAGTTCTTC.

The V gene is TRBV5-1, the J gene TRBJ2-2; TRBD1 matches 7 bases. V lost 4 bases, J lost 3 bases, and 9 bases stayed unmatched. The CDR3 totals 16 residues. Per germline, CDR1 SGHRS and CDR2 YFSETQ. The CDR3 loop reads CASSLLTGVDTGELFF. The CDR3, as DNA: TGCGCCAGCAGCCTACTTACAGGGGTGGACACCGGGGAGCTGTTTTTT.

This clonotype was seen only a few times. This chain joins TRBV5-1 and TRBJ2-5; D call uncertain. This CDR3 spans 12 amino acids. CDR1 SGHRS and CDR2 YFSETQ come from the germline V gene. V was pared by 3 bases and J by 7 bases, with 10 bases between. CDR3 amino acids: CASSSEKRTQYF. The DNA for the CDR3 is TGCGCCAGCAGCTCTGAGAAGAGGACCCAGTACTTC.

The chain is built from TRBV20-1 and TRBJ1-3; unclear D gene. V lost 7 bases and J lost 1, with 14 bases in between. This CDR3 spans 14 amino acids. Germline CDR1 reads DFQATT; CDR2 reads SNEGSKA (reference sequence). CDR3 protein: CSVSGQSSGNTIYF. The CDR3 DNA sequence: TGCAGTGTTAGTGGTCAATCTTCTGGAAACACCATATATTTT.

V is TRBV7-3 and J is TRBJ1-5; weak D call: TRBD1 (5 bases). Germline loops: CDR1 SGHTA, CDR2 FQGTGA. With 5 bases removed from V and 2 bases from J, the gap between germline ends came to 13 bases. The CDR3 runs 15 residues. The chain's CDR3 is CASSKPGPGNQPQHF. As DNA, the CDR3 is TGTGCCAGCAGCAAACCGGGGCCGGGCAATCAGCCCCAGCATTTT.

This clonotype was detected many times. The chain has TRBV28 and TRBJ2-3; TRBD2 agrees at 9 bases. CDR3 length: 18 residues. Germline lookup yields CDR1 MDHEN and CDR2 SYDVKM. V was clipped by 1 base and J by 5 bases; unmatched bases: 13. Written as DNA, the CDR3 is TGTGCCAGCAGTTTATTGGGTATGCGGGAGGGCCGAAGAGATACGCAGTATTTT. Its protein product is CASSLLGMREGRRDTQYF.